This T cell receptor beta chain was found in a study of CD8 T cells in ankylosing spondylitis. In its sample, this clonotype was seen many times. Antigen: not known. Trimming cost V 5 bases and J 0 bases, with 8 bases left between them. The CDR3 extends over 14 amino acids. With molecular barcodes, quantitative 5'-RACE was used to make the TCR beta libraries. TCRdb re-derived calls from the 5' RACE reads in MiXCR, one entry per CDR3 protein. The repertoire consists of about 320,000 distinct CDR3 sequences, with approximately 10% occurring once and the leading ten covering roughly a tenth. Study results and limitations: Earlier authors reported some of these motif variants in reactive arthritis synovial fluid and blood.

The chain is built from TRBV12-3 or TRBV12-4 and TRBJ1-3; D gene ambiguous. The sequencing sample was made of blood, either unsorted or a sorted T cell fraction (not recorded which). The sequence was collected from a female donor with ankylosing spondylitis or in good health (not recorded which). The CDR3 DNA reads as TGTGCCAGCAGTACGGTCGTCTCTGGAAACACCATATATTTT. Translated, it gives CASSTVVSGNTIYF.